Following are 21 T cell receptor beta chains from one sample sequenced in a study of neurological immune-mediated disorders. Time point noted: longitudinal time-point 3. TCRdb reanalysed the 5' RACE reads using MiXCR and keeps one entry per CDR3 protein. The sample holds 40,000 or so distinct CDR3 sequences, about 14% seen once. The sequenced material came from PBMCs. The receptors stem from a man in his thirties or forties in good health.

In regard to this clonotype: A much larger clone lies one base from this, so it may be a read error. The chain couples TRBV7-9 to TRBJ2-5; perhaps TRBD1 as D (6 bases). The V and J ends lost 4 bases and 3 bases respectively, with 18 bases between them. The CDR3 spans 16 residues. Germline-derived CDR1 and CDR2 are SEHNR and FQNEAQ (reference sequence). As DNA, the CDR3 is TGTGCCAGCAGCTACCAATTCGGGCGACAGGAAGAGACCCAGTACTTC. This encodes CASSYQFGRQEETQYF.

This clonotype was counted many times. The V and J genes are TRBV28 and TRBJ2-5; D gene unclear. Germline assignment: CDR1 MDHEN and CDR2 SYDVKM. The germline V and J ends were trimmed by 5 bases and 5 bases, with 9 bases remaining between them. The CDR3 extends over 12 amino acids. The CDR3 nucleotides are TGTGCCAGCAGTCCACCGCTCGAGACCCAGTACTTC. It translates to CASSPPLETQYF.

This clonotype was counted at least ten times. V gene TRBV11-3 combines with J gene TRBJ2-5; D gene unclear. With 5 bases removed from V and 5 bases from J, the gap between germline ends came to 12 bases. The CDR3 totals 13 residues. Germline V lookup: CDR1 SGHNT, CDR2 YENEEA. The CDR3 nucleotides are TGTGCCAGCAGCCCGTCCCTCGGGGAGACCCAGTACTTC. This codes for CASSPSLGETQYF.

This clonotype was seen repeatedly, ten times or more. J is TRBJ1-2 and V is TRBV10-3; D possibly corresponds to TRBD1 (6 bases). The CDR3 length is 15 residues. Per germline, CDR1 ENHRY and CDR2 SYGVKD. Trimming took 6 bases from V and 7 from J, leaving 21 bases between them. CDR3 nucleotides: TGTGCCATCAGAAGGGACACATTAGGGACTATTGGCTACACCTTC. Protein: CAIRRDTLGTIGYTF.

This clonotype was observed at least ten times. This chain links TRBV3-1 with TRBJ2-1, with D perhaps TRBD2 (6 bases). Germline V gene data show CDR1 as LGHDT and CDR2 as YNNKEL (reference sequence). The V end lost 2 bases, the J end lost 4 bases, and 12 bases lay between the germline ends. The CDR3 has 15 amino acids. The CDR3 nucleotides read TGTGCCAGCAGCCAAACTGCGGGACGATACAATGAGCAGTTCTTC. As protein: CASSQTAGRYNEQFF.

This clonotype was seen repeatedly, ten times or more. The V call is TRBV29-1, the J call TRBJ1-1; the D gene is possibly TRBD1 (6 bases). Per the germline V gene, CDR1 is SQVTM and CDR2 is ANQGSEA. The CDR3 consists of 15 residues. The V end lost 7 bases, the J end lost 6 bases, and 24 bases lay between the germline ends. The CDR3 loop is CSGGPQGSNNAEAFF. CDR3 in DNA: TGCAGCGGGGGACCACAGGGTTCGAACAACGCTGAAGCTTTCTTT.

On this clonotype: A much larger clone differs from this one at a single base, so this may be a read error. The genes are TRBV29-1 and TRBJ2-2; D gene unclear. CDR1 SQVTM and CDR2 ANQGSEA come from the germline V gene. Trimming took 4 bases from V and 1 from J, leaving 16 bases between them. The CDR3 consists of 16 residues. Written as DNA, the CDR3 is TGCAGCGTTGGCAGTGGGCGAAACATGAACACCGGGGAGCTGTTTTTT. Its protein is CSVGSGRNMNTGELFF.

This clonotype appeared many times. This sequence joins TRBV5-1 and TRBJ1-2; D is perhaps TRBD1 (6 bases). Between the trimmed V and J ends, which lost 4 bases and 6 bases, there was a span of 22 bases. In germline, CDR1 is SGHRS, CDR2 YFSETQ. The CDR3 contains 16 residues. The CDR3 region is CASSQVPGDFGDGYTF. The CDR3 coding sequence is TGCGCCAGCAGCCAAGTACCAGGGGACTTTGGGGATGGCTACACCTTC.

This clonotype was seen many times. The chain links TRBV20-1 to TRBJ1-5, with 11 bases fitting TRBD1. The V gene's germline CDR1 is DFQATT and CDR2 SNEGSKA (reference sequence). This CDR3 region has 17 residues. V shed 1 base, J shed 2 bases, and the junction held 7 bases outside the gene matches. The CDR3: CSARGSGTGGGNQPQHF. For the CDR3, the DNA is TGCAGTGCTAGAGGCTCCGGGACAGGGGGAGGCAATCAGCCCCAGCATTTT.

The chain joins TRBV5-1 to TRBJ1-3; D unresolved. The V end was cut by 3 bases, the J end by 0 bases, with 16 bases between. The CDR3 totals 17 residues. The germline gives CDR1 SGHRS, CDR2 YFSETQ. CDR3 nucleotides: TGCGCCAGCAGCTCCTCTTTGGCAGCCTCCTCTGGAAACACCATATATTTT. Translation: CASSSSLAASSGNTIYF.

There are many counts of this clonotype. The chain uses TRBV20-1 and TRBJ2-5, with unresolved D. V was trimmed by 3 bases and J by 0 bases, leaving 14 bases between them. In germline, CDR1 is DFQATT, CDR2 SNEGSKA (reference sequence). This CDR3 region has 15 residues. The CDR3 here is CSASPFSGYQETQYF. In DNA, the CDR3 is TGCAGTGCTAGTCCCTTTTCCGGCTACCAAGAGACCCAGTACTTC.

This clonotype was seen many times. J is TRBJ2-1 and V is TRBV11-2; 8 bases are a match to TRBD1. The CDR3 spans 16 residues. After removal of 5 bases from V and 4 bases from J, the junction contained 10 bases not matched to a gene. From germline, CDR1 is SGHAT and CDR2 FQNNGV. CDR3 DNA: TGTGCCAGCAGCACCTACCGGGACAGGCCTTACAATGAGCAGTTCTTC. Translation gives CASSTYRDRPYNEQFF.

This clonotype was counted many times. The V and J genes are TRBV6-2 or TRBV6-3 and TRBJ2-1; D remains unclear. The V end lost 2 bases, the J end lost 10 bases, and 6 bases lay between the germline ends. The V gene's germline CDR1 is MNHEY and CDR2 SVGEGT. The CDR3 runs 11 residues. The CDR3 DNA follows: TGTGCCAGCAGTTACCCCGAAGAGCAGTTCTTC. Amino acids: CASSYPEEQFF.

This clonotype appeared many times. CDR3 nucleotide sequence: TGCAGTGCTAGCAGCGGGTTCAGCAATCAGCCCCAGCATTTT. Translated: CSASSGFSNQPQHF. The V call is TRBV20-1, the J call TRBJ1-5; D is uncertain. The CDR3 is made up of 14 amino acids. Germline assignment: CDR1 DFQATT and CDR2 SNEGSKA (reference sequence). Trimming removed 3 bases from V and 1 base from J, with 10 bases in between.

This clonotype was recorded many times. V usage is TRBV12-3 or TRBV12-4 and J usage is TRBJ1-2; TRBD1 agrees at 7 bases. V gave up 5 bases and J gave up 1 base; unmatched junction bases: 4. The CDR3 has 14 amino acids. The chain's CDR3 is CASSTDRINYGYTF. For the CDR3, the DNA is TGTGCCAGCAGTACGGACAGGATTAACTATGGCTACACCTTC.

This clonotype has a count of ten or more. The gene calls are TRBV7-2 and TRBJ2-6; TRBD1 matches at 9 bases. The CDR3 extends over 17 amino acids. Trimming removed 5 bases from V and 0 bases from J; junction bases left unmatched: 5. From germline, CDR1 is SGHTA and CDR2 FQGNSA. The CDR3 coding sequence is TGTGCCAGCAGCCCGGGACAGGGCGACTCTGGGGCCAACGTCCTGACTTTC. This gives the protein CASSPGQGDSGANVLTF.

This clonotype occurred many times. CDR3 nucleotide sequence: TGCGCCAGCAGCTTGAATGTCGGGACAGCCTATGGCTACACCTTC. Its translation is CASSLNVGTAYGYTF. The rearrangement links TRBV5-1 to TRBJ1-2, with 7 positions matching TRBD1. The CDR3 extends over 15 amino acids. From germline, CDR1 is SGHRS and CDR2 YFSETQ. The junction had 7 bases not matched to a gene; V was cut back by 1 base and J by 4 bases.

This clonotype was picked up many times. The rearrangement joins TRBV5-1 to TRBJ2-5; TRBD2 might be the D (10 bases). V was trimmed by 4 bases and J by 5 bases, leaving 27 bases between them. Germline assignment: CDR1 SGHRS and CDR2 YFSETQ. The CDR3 contains 18 residues. The CDR3 nucleotides read TGCGCCAGCAGCGCAGGGACAGGGCTTAGCGGGAGGCAGGAGACCCAGTACTTC. This gives the protein CASSAGTGLSGRQETQYF.

This clonotype was observed at least ten times. This chain links TRBV12-3 or TRBV12-4 with TRBJ2-1, with 7 bases fitting TRBD2. V dropped 6 bases and J dropped 8; count of bases not matched to a gene: 10. The CDR3 has 14 residues. The CDR3 protein is CASSPAGLPHEQFF. The CDR3 nucleotides are TGTGCCAGCAGCCCAGCGGGACTACCCCATGAGCAGTTCTTC.

This clonotype showed up many times. The chain joins TRBV5-1 to TRBJ1-5; D ambiguous. V was cut by 1 base and J by 1 base, with 9 bases left in between. Germline values: CDR1 SGHRS, CDR2 YFSETQ. This CDR3 comprises 15 residues. CDR3 protein: CASSLLGGSNQPQHF. CDR3 nucleotides: TGCGCCAGCAGCTTGCTGGGTGGGAGCAATCAGCCCCAGCATTTT.

The chain combines TRBV3-1 with TRBJ1-2; D gene ambiguous. V gave up 2 bases and J gave up 0 bases, with 19 bases separating them. Germline values: CDR1 LGHDT, CDR2 YNNKEL (reference sequence). The CDR3 runs 18 residues. CDR3 DNA: TGTGCCAGCAGCCAAAGGTGGCTAAATCTCCCGGCTAACTATGGCTACACCTTC. Translating gives CASSQRWLNLPANYGYTF.